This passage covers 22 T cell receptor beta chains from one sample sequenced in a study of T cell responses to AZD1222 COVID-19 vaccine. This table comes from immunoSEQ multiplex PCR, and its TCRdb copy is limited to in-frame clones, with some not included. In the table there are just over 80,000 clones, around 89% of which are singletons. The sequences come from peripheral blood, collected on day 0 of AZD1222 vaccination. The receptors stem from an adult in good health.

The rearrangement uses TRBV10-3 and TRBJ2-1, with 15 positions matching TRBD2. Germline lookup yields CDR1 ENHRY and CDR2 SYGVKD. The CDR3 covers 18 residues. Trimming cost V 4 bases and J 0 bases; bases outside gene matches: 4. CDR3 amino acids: CAISAGTSGGSSYNEQFF. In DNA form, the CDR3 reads TGTGCCATCAGTGCCGGGACTAGCGGGGGGAGCTCCTACAATGAGCAGTTCTTC.

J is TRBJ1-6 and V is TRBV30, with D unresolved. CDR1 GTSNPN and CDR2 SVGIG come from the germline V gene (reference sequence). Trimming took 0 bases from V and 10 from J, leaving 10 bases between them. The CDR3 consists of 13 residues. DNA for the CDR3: TGTGCCTGGAGTGTAAGGGCGGGATCACCCCTCCACTTT. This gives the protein CAWSVRAGSPLHF. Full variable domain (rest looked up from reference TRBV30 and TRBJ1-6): SQTIHQWPATLVQPVGSPLSLECTVEGTSNPNLYWYRQAAGRGLQLLFYSVGIGQISSEVPQNLSASRPQDRQFILSSKKLLLSDSGFYLCAWSVRAGSPLHFGNGTRLTVT.

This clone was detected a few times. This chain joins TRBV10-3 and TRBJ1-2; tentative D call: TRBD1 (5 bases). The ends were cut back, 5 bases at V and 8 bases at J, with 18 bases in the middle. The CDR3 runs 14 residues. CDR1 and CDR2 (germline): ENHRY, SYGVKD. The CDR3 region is CAISPGTGEGGYTF. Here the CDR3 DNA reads TGTGCCATCAGTCCCGGGACGGGAGAAGGAGGCTACACCTTC.

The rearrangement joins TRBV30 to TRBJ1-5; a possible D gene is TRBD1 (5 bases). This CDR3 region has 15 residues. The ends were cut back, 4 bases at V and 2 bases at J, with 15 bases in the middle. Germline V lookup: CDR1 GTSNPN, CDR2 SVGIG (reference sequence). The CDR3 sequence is CAWTKGQGGNQPQHF. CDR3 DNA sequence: TGTGCCTGGACCAAGGGGCAGGGAGGCAATCAGCCCCAGCATTTT.

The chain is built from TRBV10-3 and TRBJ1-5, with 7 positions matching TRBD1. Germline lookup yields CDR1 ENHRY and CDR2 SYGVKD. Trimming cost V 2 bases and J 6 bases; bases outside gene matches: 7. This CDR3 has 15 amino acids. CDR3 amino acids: CAISEAGTAFQPQHF. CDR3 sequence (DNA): TGTGCCATCAGTGAGGCTGGGACAGCGTTTCAGCCCCAGCATTTT.

The CDR3 DNA reads as TGTGCCAGCAGTAGGCGACAGGGGGCGTACACTGAAGCTTTCTTT. Translated: CASSRRQGAYTEAFF. The rearrangement joins TRBV5-6 to TRBJ1-1; 10 bases are shared with TRBD1. The CDR3 contains 15 residues. The V gene's germline CDR1 is SGHDT and CDR2 YYEEEE. Trimming cost V 5 bases and J 3 bases; bases outside gene matches: 7.

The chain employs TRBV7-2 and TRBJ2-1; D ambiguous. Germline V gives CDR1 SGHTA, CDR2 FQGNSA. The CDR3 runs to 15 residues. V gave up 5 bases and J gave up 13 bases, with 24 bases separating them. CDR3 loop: CASSPGQNSRHSQFF. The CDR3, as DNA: TGTGCCAGCAGCCCCGGGCAAAATAGCAGACACTCTCAGTTCTTC. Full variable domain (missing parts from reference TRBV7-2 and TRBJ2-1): GAGVSQSPSNKVTEKGKDVELRCDPISGHTALYWYRQSLGQGLEFLIYFQGNSAPDKSGLPSDRFSAERTGGSVSTLTIQRTQQEDSAVYLCASSPGQNSRHSQFFGPGTRLTVL.

In DNA form, the CDR3 reads TGCAGCGTCCGTACGAGTAAGCTACAAGTCGGTGACTATGGCTACACCTTC. It is translated as CSVRTSKLQVGDYGYTF. The genes are TRBV29-1 and TRBJ1-2; no reliable D call. Between the trimmed V and J ends, which lost 6 bases and 3 bases, there was a span of 26 bases. Germline CDR1 and CDR2: SQVTM and ANQGSEA. The length of the CDR3 is 17 residues.

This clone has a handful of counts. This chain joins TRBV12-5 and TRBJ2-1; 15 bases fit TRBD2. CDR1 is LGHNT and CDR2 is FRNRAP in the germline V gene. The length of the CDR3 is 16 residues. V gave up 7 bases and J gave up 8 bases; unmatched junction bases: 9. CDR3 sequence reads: CASAIGTSGGWDEQFF. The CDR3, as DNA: TGTGCTAGTGCCATCGGGACTAGCGGGGGGTGGGATGAGCAGTTCTTC.

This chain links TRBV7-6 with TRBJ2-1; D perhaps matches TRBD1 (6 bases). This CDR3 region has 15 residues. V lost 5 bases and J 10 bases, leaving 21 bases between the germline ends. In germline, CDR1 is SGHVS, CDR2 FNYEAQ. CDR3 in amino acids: CASSELWGQWSEQFF. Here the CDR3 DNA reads TGTGCCAGCAGCGAACTCTGGGGGCAGTGGAGCGAGCAGTTCTTC.

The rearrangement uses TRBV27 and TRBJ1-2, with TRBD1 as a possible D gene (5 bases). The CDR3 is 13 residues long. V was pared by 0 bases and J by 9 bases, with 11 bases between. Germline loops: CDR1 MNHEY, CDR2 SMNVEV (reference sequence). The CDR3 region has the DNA TGTGCCAGCAGTTTATCTGGGAGGGACCGCTACACCTTC. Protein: CASSLSGRDRYTF.

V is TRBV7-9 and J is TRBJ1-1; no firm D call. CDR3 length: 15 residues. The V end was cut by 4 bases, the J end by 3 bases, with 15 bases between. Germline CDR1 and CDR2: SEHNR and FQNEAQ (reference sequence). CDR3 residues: CASSSMGFGDTEAFF. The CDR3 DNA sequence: TGTGCCAGCAGCTCGATGGGGTTTGGGGACACTGAAGCTTTCTTT.

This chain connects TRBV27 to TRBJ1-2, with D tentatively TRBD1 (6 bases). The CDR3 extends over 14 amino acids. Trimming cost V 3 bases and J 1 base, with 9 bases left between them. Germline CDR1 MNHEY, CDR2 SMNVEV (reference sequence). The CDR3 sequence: CASSFGGHNYGYTF. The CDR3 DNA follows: TGTGCCAGCAGTTTCGGGGGGCATAACTATGGCTACACCTTC.

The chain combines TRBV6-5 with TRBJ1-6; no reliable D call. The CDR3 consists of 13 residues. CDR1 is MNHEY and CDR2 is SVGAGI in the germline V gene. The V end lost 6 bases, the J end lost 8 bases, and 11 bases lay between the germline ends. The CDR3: CASRVHEDSPLHF. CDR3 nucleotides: TGTGCCAGCAGGGTGCACGAGGATTCACCCCTCCACTTT.

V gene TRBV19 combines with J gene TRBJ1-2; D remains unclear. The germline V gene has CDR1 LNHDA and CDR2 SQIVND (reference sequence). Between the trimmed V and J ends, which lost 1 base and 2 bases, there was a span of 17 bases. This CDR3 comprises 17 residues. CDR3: CASSIVAWEGANYGYTF. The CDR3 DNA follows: TGTGCCAGTAGTATAGTCGCATGGGAGGGTGCGAACTATGGCTACACCTTC.

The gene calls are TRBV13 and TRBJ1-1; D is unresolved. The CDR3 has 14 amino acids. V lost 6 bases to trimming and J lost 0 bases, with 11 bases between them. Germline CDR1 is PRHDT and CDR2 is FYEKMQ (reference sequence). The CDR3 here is CASRLGRLNTEAFF. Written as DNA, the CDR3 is TGTGCCAGCAGGCTTGGACGGCTGAACACTGAAGCTTTCTTT. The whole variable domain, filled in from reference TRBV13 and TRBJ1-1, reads AAGVIQSPRHLIKEKRETATLKCYPIPRHDTVYWYQQGPGQDPQFLISFYEKMQSDKGSIPDRFSAQQFSDYHSELNMSSLELGDSALYFCASRLGRLNTEAFFGQGTRLTVV.

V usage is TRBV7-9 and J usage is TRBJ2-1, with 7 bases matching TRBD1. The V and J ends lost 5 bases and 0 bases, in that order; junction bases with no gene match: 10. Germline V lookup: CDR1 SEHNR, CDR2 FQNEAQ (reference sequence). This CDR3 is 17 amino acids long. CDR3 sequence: CASSPRATGSSYNEQFF. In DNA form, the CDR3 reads TGTGCCAGCAGCCCTAGAGCGACAGGGAGCTCCTACAATGAGCAGTTCTTC.

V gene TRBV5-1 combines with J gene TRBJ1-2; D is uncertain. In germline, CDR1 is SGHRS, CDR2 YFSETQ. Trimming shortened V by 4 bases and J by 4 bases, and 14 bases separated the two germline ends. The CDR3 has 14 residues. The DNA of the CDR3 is TGCGCCAGCAGCCCTGACGGTGACCCCTATGGCTACACCTTC. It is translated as CASSPDGDPYGYTF. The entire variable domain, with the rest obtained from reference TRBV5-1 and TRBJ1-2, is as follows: KAGVTQTPRYLIKTRGQQVTLSCSPISGHRSVSWYQQTPGQGLQFLFEYFSETQRNKGNFPGRFSGRQFSNSRSEMNVSTLELGDSALYLCASSPDGDPYGYTFGSGTRLTVV.

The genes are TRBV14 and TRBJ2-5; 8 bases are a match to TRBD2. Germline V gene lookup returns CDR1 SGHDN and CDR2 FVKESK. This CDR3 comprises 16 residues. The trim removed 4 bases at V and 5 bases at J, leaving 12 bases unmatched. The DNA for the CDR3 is TGTGCCAGCAGCCGAGAGTCGCGGGGGGCCGTGGAGACCCAGTACTTC. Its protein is CASSRESRGAVETQYF.

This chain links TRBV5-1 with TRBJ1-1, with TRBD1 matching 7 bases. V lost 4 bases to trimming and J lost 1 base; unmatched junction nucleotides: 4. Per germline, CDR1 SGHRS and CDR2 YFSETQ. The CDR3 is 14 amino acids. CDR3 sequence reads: CASSNRDRNTEAFF. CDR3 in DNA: TGCGCCAGCAGCAACCGGGACAGGAACACTGAAGCTTTCTTT.

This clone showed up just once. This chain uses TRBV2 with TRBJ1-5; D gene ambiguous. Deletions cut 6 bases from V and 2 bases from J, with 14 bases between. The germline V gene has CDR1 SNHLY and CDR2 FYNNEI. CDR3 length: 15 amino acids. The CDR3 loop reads CASRPRSWGNQPQHF. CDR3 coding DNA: TGTGCCAGCAGACCCAGGTCTTGGGGCAATCAGCCCCAGCATTTT.

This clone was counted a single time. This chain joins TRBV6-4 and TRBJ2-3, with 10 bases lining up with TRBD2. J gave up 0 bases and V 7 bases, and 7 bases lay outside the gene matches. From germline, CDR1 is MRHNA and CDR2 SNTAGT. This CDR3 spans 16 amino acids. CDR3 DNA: TGTGCCAGCAATCCTTTAGCGGGGGGAAGCACAGATACGCAGTATTTT. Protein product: CASNPLAGGSTDTQYF.